This entry lists 2 T cell receptor beta chains sequenced from one sample in a study of blood T cell repertoires in COVID-19. Generated by immunoSEQ multiplex PCR, the TCRdb table keeps only in-frame clones and is missing some. The sample lists roughly 350,000 clones, around 85% seen once, with 3% to 4% in the top ten. Sequencing was done on a sample of peripheral blood. The receptors shown here come from a young woman with acute or convalescent COVID-19.

This rearrangement joins TRBV10-3 to TRBJ2-2; D is uncertain. Trimming took off 4 bases at V and 0 bases at J, with 9 bases between the two ends. CDR1 and CDR2 from the germline V gene are ENHRY and SYGVKD. The CDR3 runs 15 residues. The CDR3 DNA reads as TGTGCCATCAGTGGTGGAGATACGAACACCGGGGAGCTGTTTTTT. Its protein product is CAISGGDTNTGELFF.

The chain employs TRBV10-3 and TRBJ2-3; D is possibly TRBD1 (6 bases). V was pared by 4 bases and J by 2 bases, with 13 bases between. Germline CDR1 reads ENHRY; CDR2 reads SYGVKD. The CDR3 is 15 residues long. CDR3: CAISVPTGVTDTQYF. DNA for the CDR3: TGTGCCATCAGTGTTCCGACAGGAGTCACAGATACGCAGTATTTT.